One and the same sample provided the 8 T cell receptor beta chains below, sequenced in a study of cytomegalovirus exposure and HLA in healthy donors. PCR used 60 Vbeta primers and 13 Jbeta primers. Profiling relied on immunoSEQ multiplex PCR, and the TCRdb table lists in-frame clones only, not all of them. The table records 100,000 to 130,000 clones, over 75% of them present only once. The sequencing input was PBMCs. The receptors derive from a male donor in good health and CMV-seronegative.

The CDR3 spells CASSPPPGVGANVLTF. CDR3 sequence (DNA): TGTGCCAGCAGCCCACCCCCCGGGGTGGGGGCCAACGTCCTGACTTTC. The J gene is TRBJ2-6, the V gene TRBV14; maybe TRBD2 (5 bases). There are 16 residues in the CDR3. Trimming left V 4 bases short and J 4 bases short, with 14 bases between. Germline-derived CDR1 and CDR2 are SGHDN and FVKESK. Full variable domain (missing parts from reference TRBV14 and TRBJ2-6): EAGVTQFPSHSVIEKGQTVTLRCDPISGHDNLYWYRRVMGKEIKFLLHFVKESKQDESGMPNNRFLAERTGGTYSTLKVQPAELEDSGVYFCASSPPPGVGANVLTFGAGSRLTVL.

This rearrangement joins TRBV9 to TRBJ2-1; TRBD2 matches 13 bases. Germline CDR1 SGDLS, CDR2 YYNGEE. CDR3 length: 15 amino acids. The J segment lost 6 bases and the V segment lost 3 bases, leaving 3 bases of the junction unmatched. CDR3 protein: CASSGGTSGTNEQFF. The CDR3 nucleotides are TGTGCCAGCAGCGGGGGGACTAGCGGGACCAATGAGCAGTTCTTC.

The CDR3 loop reads CASSTQGAATEAFF. The DNA of the CDR3 is TGTGCCAGCAGTACCCAGGGGGCGGCCACTGAAGCTTTCTTT. The rearrangement uses TRBV6-5 and TRBJ1-1; 8 positions match TRBD1. Germline V gene data show CDR1 as MNHEY and CDR2 as SVGAGI. This CDR3 spans 14 amino acids. V dropped 5 bases and J dropped 4; count of bases not matched to a gene: 6.

The rearrangement uses TRBV5-8 and TRBJ1-2; D unresolved. The CDR3 is 17 residues long. Germline assignment: CDR1 SGHTS and CDR2 YDEGEE. The germline V and J ends were trimmed by 4 bases and 7 bases, with 26 bases remaining between them. The CDR3 DNA is TGTGCCAGCAGCCCGGCAATCTTCCGTCCCGGGTTTGTTGGCTACACCTTC. Its translation: CASSPAIFRPGFVGYTF.

The chain joins TRBV2 to TRBJ2-4, with 7 bases fitting TRBD1. Germline loops: CDR1 SNHLY, CDR2 FYNNEI. The CDR3 has 17 residues. V shed 6 bases, J shed 0 bases, and the junction held 11 bases outside the gene matches. The CDR3 region is CASRTPGTVLAKNIQYF. In DNA form, the CDR3 reads TGTGCCAGCAGGACCCCTGGGACAGTACTAGCCAAAAACATTCAGTACTTC.

The chain has TRBV7-9 and TRBJ1-5, with D possibly matching TRBD1 (5 bases). The CDR3 runs to 14 residues. Trimming pared 3 bases from V and 1 base from J, leaving 7 bases between. The V gene's germline CDR1 is SEHNR and CDR2 FQNEAQ (reference sequence). The CDR3 sequence is CASSLTESNQPQHF. The CDR3 DNA sequence: TGTGCCAGCAGCTTGACAGAGAGCAATCAGCCCCAGCATTTT.

There are a few counts of this clone. This sequence joins TRBV6-4 and TRBJ2-1, with TRBD2 matching 14 bases. This CDR3 spans 14 amino acids. V dropped 4 bases and J dropped 7; count of bases not matched to a gene: 0. CDR1 is MRHNA and CDR2 is SNTAGT in the germline V gene. CDR3: CASSGLAGGNEQFF. The CDR3, as DNA: TGTGCCAGCAGTGGACTAGCGGGAGGGAATGAGCAGTTCTTC.

This clone showed up just a few times. V and J are TRBV19 and TRBJ2-1; 9 bases fit TRBD2. CDR1 and CDR2 (germline): LNHDA, SQIVND (reference sequence). The V and J ends lost 1 base and 4 bases, in that order; junction bases with no gene match: 2. The CDR3 extends over 15 amino acids. For the CDR3, the DNA is TGTGCCAGTAGTATAGGACTAGCGGTATACAATGAGCAGTTCTTC. This gives the protein CASSIGLAVYNEQFF.